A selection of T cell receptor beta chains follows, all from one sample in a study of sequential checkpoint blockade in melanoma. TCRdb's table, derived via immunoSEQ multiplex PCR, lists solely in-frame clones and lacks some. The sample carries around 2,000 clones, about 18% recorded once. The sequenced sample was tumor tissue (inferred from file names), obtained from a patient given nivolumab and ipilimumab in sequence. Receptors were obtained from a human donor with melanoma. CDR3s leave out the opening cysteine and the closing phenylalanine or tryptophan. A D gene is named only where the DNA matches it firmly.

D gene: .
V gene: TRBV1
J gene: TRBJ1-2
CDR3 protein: ASSLTGVANYGYT

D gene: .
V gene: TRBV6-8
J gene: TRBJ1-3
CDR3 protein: ASSPGGVYGNTIY

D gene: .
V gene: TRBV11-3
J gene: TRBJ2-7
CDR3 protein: ASSLSRGGGYEQY

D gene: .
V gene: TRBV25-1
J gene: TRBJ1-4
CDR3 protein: ASSEFGGSNEKLF

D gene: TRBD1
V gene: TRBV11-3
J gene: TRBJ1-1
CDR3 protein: ASSFYRGSGTEAF

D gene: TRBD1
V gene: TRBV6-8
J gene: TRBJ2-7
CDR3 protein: ASSSTGSHEQY

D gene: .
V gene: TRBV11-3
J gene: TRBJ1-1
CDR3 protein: ASSLDPGAGSEAF

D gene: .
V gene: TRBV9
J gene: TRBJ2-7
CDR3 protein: ASSSMVGSYEQY

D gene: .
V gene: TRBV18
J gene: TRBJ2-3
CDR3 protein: ASSPQGASTDTQY

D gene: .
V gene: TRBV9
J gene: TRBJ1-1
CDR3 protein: ASSVEQRSNTEAF

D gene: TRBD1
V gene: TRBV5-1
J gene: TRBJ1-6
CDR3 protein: ASSLGGQYSPLH

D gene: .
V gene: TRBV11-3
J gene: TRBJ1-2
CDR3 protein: ASSPGGGFFSYGYT

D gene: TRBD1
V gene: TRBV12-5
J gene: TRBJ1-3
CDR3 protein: ASEADRAFGNTIY

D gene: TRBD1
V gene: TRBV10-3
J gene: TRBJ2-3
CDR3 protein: AISESQGGTDTQY

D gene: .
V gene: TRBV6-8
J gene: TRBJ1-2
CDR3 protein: ASRSPYSNYGYT

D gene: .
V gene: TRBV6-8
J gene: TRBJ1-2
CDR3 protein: ASSTGVINYGYT

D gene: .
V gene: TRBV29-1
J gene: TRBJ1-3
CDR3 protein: SVEGLSGNTIY

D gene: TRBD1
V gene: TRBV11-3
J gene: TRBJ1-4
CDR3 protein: ASSSPGQGANEKLF

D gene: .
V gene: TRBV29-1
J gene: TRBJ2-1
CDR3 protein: SADQGVNEQF

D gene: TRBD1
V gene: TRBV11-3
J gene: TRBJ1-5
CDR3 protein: ASSLHRGGDQPQH

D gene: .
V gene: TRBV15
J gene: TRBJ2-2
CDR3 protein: ATSRVLVAGASTGELF

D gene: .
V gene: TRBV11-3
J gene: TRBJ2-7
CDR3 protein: ASSLDQRTVTYEQY

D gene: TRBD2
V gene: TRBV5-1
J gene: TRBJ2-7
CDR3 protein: ASSFQRESSYEQY

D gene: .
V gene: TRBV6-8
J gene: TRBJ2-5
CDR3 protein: ASSYRWWETQY

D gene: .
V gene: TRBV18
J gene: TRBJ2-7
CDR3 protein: ASSRDQASYEQY

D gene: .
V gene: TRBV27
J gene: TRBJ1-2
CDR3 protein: ASRFRGLDGYT

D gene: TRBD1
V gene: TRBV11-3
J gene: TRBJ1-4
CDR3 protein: ASSLGTGINEKLF

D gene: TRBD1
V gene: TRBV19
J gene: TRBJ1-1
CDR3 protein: ASSLPQGAVAF

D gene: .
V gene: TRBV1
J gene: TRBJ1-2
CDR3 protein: ASSPDGRSNYGYT

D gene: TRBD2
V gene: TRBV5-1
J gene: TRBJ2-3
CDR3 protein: ASSLSTAGADTQY

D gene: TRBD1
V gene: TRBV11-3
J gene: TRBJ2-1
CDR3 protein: ASSLGGQGRYNEQF

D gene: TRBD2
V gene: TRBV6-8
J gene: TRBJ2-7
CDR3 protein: AIRTSGGSYEQY

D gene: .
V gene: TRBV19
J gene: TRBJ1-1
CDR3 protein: ASSIVGPNTEAF

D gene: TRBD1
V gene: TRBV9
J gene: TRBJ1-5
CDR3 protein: ASGTGAGNQPQH

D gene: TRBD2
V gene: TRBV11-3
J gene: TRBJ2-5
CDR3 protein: ASSRAGGIFETQY

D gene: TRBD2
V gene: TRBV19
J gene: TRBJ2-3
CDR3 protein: ASSIDLRAGGPRTDTQY

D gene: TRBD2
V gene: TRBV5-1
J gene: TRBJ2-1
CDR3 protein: ASSYNSGTSGVYAYNEQF

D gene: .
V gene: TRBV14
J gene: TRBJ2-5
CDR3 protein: ASNTGLRETQY

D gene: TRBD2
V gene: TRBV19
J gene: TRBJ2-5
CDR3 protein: ASSIPWTSGVKETQY

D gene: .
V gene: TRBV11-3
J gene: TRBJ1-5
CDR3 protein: ASSLNLGGNQPQH

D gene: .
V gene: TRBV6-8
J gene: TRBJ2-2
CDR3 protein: ASLAGLDTGELF

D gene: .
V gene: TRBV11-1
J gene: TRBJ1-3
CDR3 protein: ASSFWGRTRPLSGNTIY

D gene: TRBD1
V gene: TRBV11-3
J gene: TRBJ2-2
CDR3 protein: ASSTRQGANTGELF

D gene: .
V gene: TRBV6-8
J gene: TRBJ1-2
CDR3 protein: ASDPSMEGPEGYT

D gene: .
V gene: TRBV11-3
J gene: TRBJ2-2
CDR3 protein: ASSLGGPGIFTGELF

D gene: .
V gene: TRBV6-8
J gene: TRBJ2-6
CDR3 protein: ASRASGANVLT

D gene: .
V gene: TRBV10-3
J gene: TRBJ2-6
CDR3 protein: AISEGTSGANVLT

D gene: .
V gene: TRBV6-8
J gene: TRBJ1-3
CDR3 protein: ASMRSGISGNTIY